One sample yielded the 25 T cell receptor beta chains listed below, sequenced in a study of breast tumors, draining lymph nodes, adjacent tissues. Each CDR3 protein gets one entry after TCRdb re-called the multiplex PCR reads with MiXCR. The sample has about 13,000 distinct CDR3 sequences; 50% are singletons. Sample: tumor-adjacent breast tissue. The receptors stem from a female donor with breast cancer. Some clones in this sample may be carry-over from other donors' samples.

This clonotype ranks as medium-sized. The V gene is TRBV20-1, the J gene TRBJ2-7, with 14 bases that match TRBD2. Germline V lookup: CDR1 DFQATT, CDR2 SNEGSKA (reference sequence). Losses at the gene ends were 3 bases for V and 6 bases for J; bases not matched to a gene: 7. CDR3 length equals 15 residues. CDR3 bases: TGCAGTGCTAGGGGGATGACTAGCGGGAGGGCCGAGCAGTACTTC. Amino acid sequence: CSARGMTSGRAEQYF.

A remark on this clonotype: A much larger clone differs by one base, so this may be a read error. The V and J genes are TRBV24-1 and TRBJ1-2; 7 bases are a match to TRBD1. The CDR3 loop spans 12 amino acids. The germline gives CDR1 KGHDR, CDR2 SFDVKD. The trim removed 5 bases at V and 7 bases at J, leaving 3 bases unmatched. CDR3 sequence reads: CATSAGGAGYTF. CDR3 bases: TGTGCCACCAGTGCAGGGGGGGCTGGCTACACCTTC.

V gene TRBV5-6 combines with J gene TRBJ2-7; possibly TRBD1 for D (6 bases). Germline CDR1 reads SGHDT; CDR2 reads YYEEEE. Trimming removed 2 bases at V and 2 bases at J, with 11 bases between. The CDR3 sequence is 14 residues long. The CDR3 is CASSFTGTTYEQYF. In nucleotides, the CDR3 is TGTGCCAGCAGCTTCACCGGGACAACCTACGAGCAGTACTTC. The whole variable domain, remainder taken from reference TRBV5-6 and TRBJ2-7, is DAGVTQSPTHLIKTRGQQVTLRCSPKSGHDTVSWYQQALGQGPQFIFQYYEEEERQRGNFPDRFSGHQFPNYSSELNVNALLLGDSALYLCASSFTGTTYEQYFGPGTRLTVT.

This clonotype has a single count. The chain couples TRBV9 to TRBJ1-2; 8 bases align to TRBD1. The trim removed 1 base at V and 2 bases at J, leaving 10 bases unmatched. The germline V gene encodes CDR1 SGDLS and CDR2 YYNGEE. This CDR3 is built from 17 residues. CDR3 sequence (DNA): TGTGCCAGCAGCGTAAACAGGGGGGGACAGCTAAACTATGGCTACACCTTC. This gives the protein CASSVNRGGQLNYGYTF. Full variable domain (missing parts from reference TRBV9 and TRBJ1-2): DSGVTQTPKHLITATGQRVTLRCSPRSGDLSVYWYQQSLDQGLQFLIQYYNGEERAKGNILERFSAQQFPDLHSELNLSSLELGDSALYFCASSVNRGGQLNYGYTFGSGTRLTVV.

There are a few counts of this clonotype. The V and J genes are TRBV2 and TRBJ2-7; 7 bases map to TRBD2. CDR1 and CDR2 (germline): SNHLY, FYNNEI. The trim removed 2 bases at V and 6 bases at J, leaving 1 base unmatched. CDR3 size: 12 residues. The CDR3 nucleotides are TGTGCCAGCAGTGAACTAGCGGTCGAGCAGTACTTC. Its protein is CASSELAVEQYF.

This chain joins TRBV5-1 and TRBJ2-7; TRBD1 matches 8 bases. The CDR3 covers 17 residues. Germline CDR1 reads SGHRS; CDR2 reads YFSETQ. V gave up 5 bases and J gave up 1 base; unmatched junction bases: 14. The CDR3 coding sequence is TGCGCCAGCAGGACTGTCGGACAGGGCGTCACATCCTACGAGCAGTACTTC. The encoded protein is CASRTVGQGVTSYEQYF.

This chain uses TRBV7-9 with TRBJ2-2; a possible D gene is TRBD1 (5 bases). The CDR3 spans 17 residues. Trimming took 0 bases from V and 3 from J, leaving 14 bases between them. Per germline, CDR1 SEHNR and CDR2 FQNEAQ (reference sequence). DNA for the CDR3: TGTGCCAGCAGCTTAGCGCTTCTGGTCAGGGACACCGGGGAGCTGTTTTTT. It yields the protein CASSLALLVRDTGELFF.

This clonotype came up many times. Lacking the conserved final phenylalanine or tryptophan, this CDR3 likely reflects a read error. No DNA is shown, since the ends of the CDR3 on it are uncertain; the CDR3 is the one TCRdb lists. The V and J genes are TRBV13 and TRBJ2-6; the DNA was not used to check the table's D call, TRBD2. The CDR3 is 8 amino acids in total, end residues counted. The V gene's germline CDR1 is PRHDT and CDR2 FYEKMQ (reference sequence). CDR3: CASSLTTQ.

This clonotype was observed a few times. The V gene is TRBV6-6, the J gene TRBJ2-1; 9 bases are shared with TRBD1. CDR3 length: 14 amino acids. V trimming: 7 bases; J trimming: 11 bases; junction bases outside the gene matches: 12. Germline assignment: CDR1 MNHNY and CDR2 SVGAGI (reference sequence). The CDR3 here is CASNSGTGRPKQFF. In nucleotides, the CDR3 is TGTGCCAGCAATTCCGGGACAGGGAGACCAAAGCAGTTCTTC.

Ten or more counts support this clonotype. V usage is TRBV9 and J usage is TRBJ1-4; 9 bases agree with TRBD1. The CDR3 has 15 amino acids. Germline V lookup: CDR1 SGDLS, CDR2 YYNGEE. Trimming removed 4 bases from V and 7 bases from J; junction bases left unmatched: 8. The CDR3 loop is CASSRATGGTEKLFF. CDR3 DNA sequence: TGTGCCAGCAGCAGAGCGACAGGGGGAACTGAAAAACTGTTTTTT.

This clonotype was seen only once. This rearrangement joins TRBV6-5 to TRBJ2-1, with D perhaps TRBD1 (8 bases). The CDR3 totals 15 residues. Germline V lookup: CDR1 MNHEY, CDR2 SVGAGI. Trimming took off 7 bases at V and 6 bases at J, with 19 bases between the two ends. The CDR3 loop reads CASTRGTGGGNEQFF. The CDR3, as DNA: TGTGCCAGCACCCGCGGAACAGGGGGGGGCAATGAGCAGTTCTTC.

This chain links TRBV14 with TRBJ2-3; 8 nucleotides align to TRBD2. Germline trimming cut 4 bases from V and 4 bases from J; bases unmatched to any gene: 4. The CDR3 is 14 residues long. Germline CDR1 reads SGHDN; CDR2 reads FVKESK. CDR3 DNA: TGTGCCAGCAGCCTAGCGGGATTAGCAGATACGCAGTATTTT. Amino acid sequence: CASSLAGLADTQYF.

This sequence joins TRBV24-1 and TRBJ2-1; D is unclear. Deletions cut 5 bases from V and 8 bases from J, with 12 bases between. CDR3 length equals 13 residues. CDR1 is KGHDR and CDR2 is SFDVKD in the germline V gene. This CDR3 reads CATSVGSLDEQFF. CDR3 nucleotides: TGTGCCACCAGTGTTGGTAGCCTCGATGAGCAGTTCTTC.

In this sample, this clonotype is medium-sized. The rearrangement links TRBV7-2 to TRBJ1-2; D unclear. Trimming shortened V by 3 bases and J by 1 base, and 6 bases separated the two germline ends. CDR1 SGHTA and CDR2 FQGNSA come from the germline V gene. The CDR3 consists of 13 residues. In nucleotides, the CDR3 is TGTGCCAGCAGCTTCCAGATTAACTATGGCTACACCTTC. It is translated as CASSFQINYGYTF.

This clonotype was observed a few times. The chain couples TRBV27 to TRBJ2-2, with no clear D. The germline V and J ends were trimmed by 5 bases and 4 bases, with 5 bases remaining between them. Germline CDR1 reads MNHEY; CDR2 reads SMNVEV (reference sequence). CDR3 size: 12 residues. As DNA, the CDR3 is TGTGCCAGCAGTACCACCACCGGGGAGCTGTTTTTT. Its translation is CASSTTTGELFF.

The rearrangement uses TRBV7-6 and TRBJ1-5; D gene uncertain. Trimming took 1 base from V and 2 from J, leaving 9 bases between them. Looked up from germline, CDR1 is SGHVS and CDR2 is FNYEAQ. The CDR3 is 15 residues long. This chain's CDR3 is CASSLGTGRNQPQHF. CDR3 in DNA: TGTGCCAGCAGCTTAGGGACCGGCCGCAATCAGCCCCAGCATTTT.

The chain couples TRBV5-1 to TRBJ2-2; D is possibly TRBD1 (5 bases). The length of the CDR3 is 16 residues. Between the trimmed V and J ends, which lost 0 bases and 6 bases, there was a span of 15 bases. Per germline, CDR1 SGHRS and CDR2 YFSETQ. The CDR3 here is CASSLDGQGGPGELFF. CDR3 bases: TGCGCCAGCAGCTTGGATGGGCAGGGTGGCCCCGGGGAGCTGTTTTTT.

This clonotype has more than one count but fewer than ten. V and J are TRBV30 and TRBJ1-1; 9 bases are shared with TRBD1. The CDR3 contains 14 residues. Germline CDR1 GTSNPN, CDR2 SVGIG (reference sequence). J lost 4 bases, V lost 5 bases, and 8 bases had no gene match. CDR3 coding DNA: TGTGCCTGGGAGCCCGGGACAGGGACCACTGAAGCTTTCTTT. Protein product: CAWEPGTGTTEAFF.

The genes are TRBV5-6 and TRBJ1-2; D gene ambiguous. CDR3 length equals 15 residues. With 5 bases removed from V and 4 bases from J, the gap between germline ends came to 18 bases. Looked up from germline, CDR1 is SGHDT and CDR2 is YYEEEE. CDR3 sequence: CASRVWVGKIYGYTF. CDR3 DNA: TGTGCCAGCAGAGTGTGGGTCGGCAAGATCTATGGCTACACCTTC.

This clonotype was counted at least ten times. The rearrangement joins TRBV30 to TRBJ2-6; 8 bases match TRBD1. CDR1 is GTSNPN, CDR2 SVGIG, per germline (reference sequence). This CDR3 has 15 residues. As DNA, the CDR3 is TGTGCAGCGAGACAGGGGTTCTCTGGGGCCAACGTCCTGACTTTC. This encodes CAARQGFSGANVLTF.

V is TRBV5-1 and J is TRBJ2-2; D gene ambiguous. The CDR3 covers 15 residues. V lost 2 bases and J 6 bases, leaving 14 bases between the germline ends. Germline V gene data show CDR1 as SGHRS and CDR2 as YFSETQ. This chain's CDR3 is CASSFTSNRPGELFF. CDR3 sequence (DNA): TGCGCCAGCAGCTTTACTTCAAACCGGCCCGGGGAGCTGTTTTTT.

This clonotype was seen repeatedly, ten times or more. The chain couples TRBV4-2 to TRBJ1-1; D gene ambiguous. The V and J ends lost 0 bases and 3 bases respectively, with 11 bases between them. The CDR3 has 15 amino acids. Germline-derived CDR1 and CDR2 are LGHNA and YNFKEQ. The CDR3 nucleotides are TGTGCCAGCAGCCAAGACCCGACGGGGTACACTGAAGCTTTCTTT. Its translation: CASSQDPTGYTEAFF.

This clonotype was seen ten or more times. A much bigger clone sits one base away, suggesting this may be a read error. V is TRBV20-1 and J is TRBJ2-1; 8 bases are a match to TRBD2. Trimming took 0 bases from V and 6 from J; bases not matched to a gene: 7. Looked up from germline, CDR1 is DFQATT and CDR2 is SNEGSKA (reference sequence). The length of the CDR3 is 15 residues. CDR3 protein: CSARDRTSSPNEQFF. Written as DNA, the CDR3 is TGCAGTGCTAGAGATCGGACTAGCTCTCCCAATGAGCAGTTCTTC.

The gene calls are TRBV20-1 and TRBJ2-3, with 12 bases lining up with TRBD2. Germline V gene data show CDR1 as DFQATT and CDR2 as SNEGSKA (reference sequence). The CDR3 is made up of 16 amino acids. V lost 4 bases and J lost 3; bases outside the gene matches: 8. CDR3 amino acids: CSAKGLAGVATDTQYF. The CDR3 DNA reads TGCAGTGCTAAGGGACTAGCGGGCGTGGCGACAGATACGCAGTATTTT.

The CDR3 spells CASSHRQTMNYGYTF. The CDR3 DNA sequence: TGTGCCAGCAGTCACAGACAGACGATGAACTATGGCTACACCTTC. The chain is built from TRBV6-5 and TRBJ1-2, with TRBD1 as a possible D gene (5 bases). V lost 5 bases and J lost 2, with 15 bases in between. Germline V gives CDR1 MNHEY, CDR2 SVGAGI. The CDR3 is made up of 15 amino acids.